The 26 T cell receptor beta chains below all came from one sample that was sequenced in a study of blood T cell repertoires in COVID-19. Produced via immunoSEQ multiplex PCR; TCRdb's table is partial and in-frame only. The sample lists about 78,000 clones; about 88% were seen once. Material for sequencing was peripheral blood. The receptor set was obtained from a man aged 65-85 years with active or convalescent COVID-19.

The V call is TRBV3-1 (or the pseudogene TRBV3-2), the J call TRBJ2-3; TRBD2 agrees at 9 bases. The V and J ends lost 2 bases and 3 bases, in that order; junction bases with no gene match: 6. CDR1 is LGHDT and CDR2 is YNNKEL in the germline V gene (reference sequence). This CDR3 has 16 residues. Here the CDR3 reads CASSQNSGGRTDTQYF. CDR3 DNA sequence: TGTGCCAGCAGCCAAAATAGCGGGGGTAGGACAGATACGCAGTATTTT.

This chain joins TRBV24-1 and TRBJ1-4, with 7 bases aligning to TRBD1. Germline values: CDR1 KGHDR, CDR2 SFDVKD. V dropped 5 bases and J dropped 7; count of bases not matched to a gene: 12. This CDR3 is 16 amino acids long. This CDR3 is CATSAWDSLGGEKLFF. The CDR3 DNA is TGTGCCACCAGTGCCTGGGACAGCTTGGGGGGTGAAAAACTGTTTTTT.

The chain combines TRBV5-1 with TRBJ1-2, with 8 nucleotides matching TRBD1. The CDR3 is made up of 15 amino acids. Unmatched junction bases numbered 8, after V lost 0 bases and J lost 7 bases. Germline values: CDR1 SGHRS, CDR2 YFSETQ. The CDR3 is CASSLGQGSGGGYTF. The CDR3, as DNA: TGCGCCAGCAGCTTGGGACAGGGGTCAGGAGGTGGCTACACCTTC.

The V gene is TRBV9, the J gene TRBJ2-1; perhaps TRBD1 as D (5 bases). Trimming pared 3 bases from V and 6 bases from J, leaving 13 bases between. The CDR3 sequence is 14 residues long. Germline CDR1 is SGDLS and CDR2 is YYNGEE. The CDR3 DNA reads as TGTGCCAGCAGCGAGGGGTCCTTCGTCAATGAGCAGTTCTTC. The encoded protein is CASSEGSFVNEQFF. The entire variable domain, with the rest obtained from reference TRBV9 and TRBJ2-1, is as follows: DSGVTQTPKHLITATGQRVTLRCSPRSGDLSVYWYQQSLDQGLQFLIQYYNGEERAKGNILERFSAQQFPDLHSELNLSSLELGDSALYFCASSEGSFVNEQFFGPGTRLTVL.

The chain links TRBV5-4 to TRBJ1-3; TRBD1 matches 8 bases. The CDR3 covers 15 residues. The J segment lost 4 bases and the V segment lost 0 bases, leaving 3 bases of the junction unmatched. Germline CDR1 SGHNT, CDR2 YYREEE (reference sequence). CDR3 nucleotides: TGTGCCAGCAGCTTGGCAGGGGGCCCCGGAAACACCATATATTTT. This translates into CASSLAGGPGNTIYF.

The chain combines TRBV6-5 with TRBJ2-3; TRBD1 matches at 7 bases. V shed 6 bases, J shed 0 bases, and the junction held 3 bases outside the gene matches. The CDR3 runs to 14 residues. CDR1 and CDR2 (germline): MNHEY, SVGAGI. The CDR3 sequence: CASRRDRSTDTQYF. CDR3 nucleotides: TGTGCCAGCAGAAGGGACAGAAGCACAGATACGCAGTATTTT.

The chain couples TRBV5-1 to TRBJ2-5; the D gene is possibly TRBD2 (5 bases). V gave up 0 bases and J gave up 5 bases, with 11 bases separating them. The CDR3 totals 14 residues. CDR1 SGHRS and CDR2 YFSETQ come from the germline V gene. This CDR3 is CASSLVAGSETQYF. DNA of the CDR3: TGCGCCAGCAGCTTGGTCGCGGGTTCTGAGACCCAGTACTTC.

The chain uses TRBV5-1 and TRBJ1-4; perhaps TRBD1 as D (6 bases). V was pared by 5 bases and J by 0 bases, with 11 bases between. Germline V CDR1 and CDR2: SGHRS, YFSETQ. This CDR3 contains 15 residues. DNA of the CDR3: TGCGCCAGCAGGGACAGCCCTACAACTAATGAAAAACTGTTTTTT. The encoded protein is CASRDSPTTNEKLFF.

V and J are TRBV7-2 and TRBJ2-1; the D is unclear. Germline-derived CDR1 and CDR2 are SGHTA and FQGNSA. The CDR3 is 13 residues long. Between the trimmed V and J ends, which lost 2 bases and 1 base, there was a span of 3 bases. CDR3 coding DNA: TGTGCCAGCAGCTTATCTTCCTACAATGAGCAGTTCTTC. Residues: CASSLSSYNEQFF.

The sample holds one count of this clone. The chain carries TRBV6-2 or TRBV6-3 and TRBJ2-7; D is unclear. The CDR3 is 13 residues long. V lost 6 bases and J lost 7, with 16 bases in between. Germline-derived CDR1 and CDR2 are MNHEY and SVGEGT. As DNA, the CDR3 is TGTGCCAGCAGCGTGAGAAGTCCGGGTGAGCAGTACTTC. Amino acid sequence: CASSVRSPGEQYF.

The V call is TRBV10-2, the J call TRBJ1-2, with 7 bases identical to TRBD1. This CDR3 contains 15 residues. From germline, CDR1 is WSHSY and CDR2 SAAADI. The ends lost 4 bases at V and 4 bases at J; junction bases unmatched: 9. CDR3 amino acids: CASSGVRGRGYGYTF. CDR3 sequence (DNA): TGCGCCAGCAGTGGAGTTAGGGGGCGCGGCTATGGCTACACCTTC.

The chain joins TRBV12-3 or TRBV12-4 to TRBJ2-7, with D perhaps TRBD2 (5 bases). The ends were cut back, 7 bases at V and 6 bases at J, with 16 bases in the middle. The CDR3 contains 13 residues. CDR3 DNA sequence: TGTGCCAGCACTGCGCGGGTCCGTTCCGAGCAGTACTTC. Its translation is CASTARVRSEQYF.

This clone has a single count. V and J are TRBV19 and TRBJ1-1, with 9 bases that match TRBD1. Germline V CDR1 and CDR2: LNHDA, SQIVND (reference sequence). The CDR3 covers 13 residues. The junction had 2 bases not matched to a gene; V was cut back by 8 bases and J by 1 base. CDR3 sequence: CASDRGRNTEAFF. The DNA of the CDR3 is TGTGCCAGTGACAGGGGGAGGAACACTGAAGCTTTCTTT.

This rearrangement joins TRBV19 to TRBJ2-2, with 8 bases that match TRBD1. CDR3 size: 16 residues. Germline V lookup: CDR1 LNHDA, CDR2 SQIVND (reference sequence). Trimming removed 3 bases from V and 4 bases from J; junction bases left unmatched: 7. CDR3 residues: CASSIQTGVTTGELFF. CDR3 DNA: TGTGCCAGTAGTATCCAGACAGGGGTAACCACCGGGGAGCTGTTTTTT. Variable domain in full (rest from reference TRBV19 and TRBJ2-2): DGGITQSPKYLFRKEGQNVTLSCEQNLNHDAMYWYRQDPGQGLRLIYYSQIVNDFQKGDIAEGYSVSREKKESFPLTVTSAQKNPTAFYLCASSIQTGVTTGELFFGEGSRLTVL.

The rearrangement uses TRBV12-3 or TRBV12-4 and TRBJ2-5, with D perhaps TRBD1 (6 bases). V gave up 6 bases and J gave up 3 bases, with 11 bases separating them. CDR3 size: 13 residues. CDR3 DNA: TGTGCCAGCAGCCGCGACAGGAAAGAGACCCAGTACTTC. It is translated as CASSRDRKETQYF.

The rearrangement links TRBV15 to TRBJ2-3; D ambiguous. The CDR3 contains 15 residues. V lost 0 bases, J lost 3 bases, and 10 bases lay in between. CDR1 and CDR2 from the germline V gene are LNHNV and YYDKDF (reference sequence). Here the CDR3 reads CATSRDSARTDTQYF. The CDR3 DNA sequence: TGTGCCACCAGCAGAGATAGTGCCAGGACAGATACGCAGTATTTT. The full variable domain, with the rest looked up from reference TRBV15 and TRBJ2-3, is DAMVIQNPRYQVTQFGKPVTLSCSQTLNHNVMYWYQQKSSQAPKLLFHYYDKDFNNEADTPDNFQSRRPNTSFCFLDIRSPGLGDTAMYLCATSRDSARTDTQYFGPGTRLTVL.

This chain joins TRBV2 and TRBJ1-2; D remains unclear. The CDR3 spans 14 residues. Germline CDR1 SNHLY, CDR2 FYNNEI. V was clipped by 4 bases and J by 2 bases, with 11 bases between them. In DNA form, the CDR3 reads TGTGCCAGCAGTGTAACTAGAGAGAACTATGGCTACACCTTC. It encodes CASSVTRENYGYTF.

The chain combines TRBV4-1 with TRBJ2-7; a weak D match, TRBD1 (6 bases). The ends were cut back, 4 bases at V and 6 bases at J, with 19 bases in the middle. CDR3 length equals 15 residues. Per germline, CDR1 MGHRA and CDR2 YSYEKL. CDR3 amino acids: CASSPWDNTPGEQYF. CDR3 bases: TGCGCCAGCAGCCCTTGGGACAATACGCCAGGCGAGCAGTACTTC.

The genes are TRBV19 and TRBJ1-1, with D hard to call. The length of the CDR3 is 13 residues. Germline CDR1 LNHDA, CDR2 SQIVND (reference sequence). With 4 bases removed from V and 0 bases from J, the gap between germline ends came to 6 bases. Here the CDR3 DNA reads TGTGCCAGTAGTACCCAGGTGAACACTGAAGCTTTCTTT. Protein sequence: CASSTQVNTEAFF.

The rearrangement links TRBV27 to TRBJ1-5; possibly TRBD1 for D (6 bases). The CDR3 is 15 amino acids. In germline, CDR1 is MNHEY, CDR2 SMNVEV (reference sequence). Trimming pared 5 bases from V and 3 bases from J, leaving 14 bases between. The CDR3 is CASSPLGQNNQPQHF. The CDR3, as DNA: TGTGCCAGCAGTCCTCTCGGACAGAACAATCAGCCCCAGCATTTT.

V and J are TRBV7-9 and TRBJ1-4; the D gene is possibly TRBD1 (6 bases). Germline V gene sequence: CDR1 SEHNR, CDR2 FQNEAQ (reference sequence). The CDR3 is 15 residues long. V shed 1 base and J shed 8 bases, with 14 bases lying between them. The CDR3 sequence: CASSLVTGVREKLFF. The CDR3 coding sequence is TGTGCCAGCAGCTTAGTGACAGGCGTACGGGAAAAACTGTTTTTT.

The J gene is TRBJ1-1, the V gene TRBV6-1; 7 positions agree with TRBD1. The V gene's germline CDR1 is MNHNS and CDR2 SASEGT. Trimming took 2 bases from V and 1 from J; bases not matched to a gene: 1. This CDR3 contains 14 residues. CDR3 sequence: CASSERTGNTEAFF. The CDR3 DNA reads TGTGCCAGCAGTGAACGGACAGGGAACACTGAAGCTTTCTTT.

The genes are TRBV5-1 and TRBJ1-1; 8 positions agree with TRBD1. The CDR3 runs to 15 residues. Germline assignment: CDR1 SGHRS and CDR2 YFSETQ. V was clipped by 6 bases and J by 4 bases; unmatched bases: 11. CDR3 residues: CASTDLDRGGTEAFF. The CDR3 nucleotides read TGCGCCAGCACCGACTTAGACAGGGGTGGCACTGAAGCTTTCTTT.

This sequence joins TRBV12-5 and TRBJ1-2, with a weak D call TRBD1 (6 bases). Germline CDR1 LGHNT, CDR2 FRNRAP. This CDR3 is 14 amino acids long. V was trimmed by 2 bases and J by 3 bases, leaving 10 bases between them. CDR3 DNA sequence: TGTGCTAGTGGTTTGCTACAGGGATACTATGGCTACACCTTC. It encodes CASGLLQGYYGYTF.

In nucleotides, the CDR3 is TGTGCCAGCAGCCACGCCAGCGGGTACTCCTACAATGAGCAGTTCTTC. Amino acids: CASSHASGYSYNEQFF. The chain has TRBV3-1 (or the pseudogene TRBV3-2) and TRBJ2-1; TRBD2 might be the D (6 bases). Looked up from germline, CDR1 is LGHDT and CDR2 is YNNKEL (reference sequence). The V end lost 3 bases, the J end lost 0 bases, and 12 bases lay between the germline ends. The CDR3 spans 16 residues.

This clone is a singleton in its sample. This sequence joins TRBV20-1 and TRBJ2-3; TRBD2 agrees at 10 bases. The CDR3 runs to 17 residues. V lost 3 bases and J lost 7; bases outside the gene matches: 16. Germline assignment: CDR1 DFQATT and CDR2 SNEGSKA (reference sequence). DNA of the CDR3: TGCAGTGCTAGTGCAAGCGGGGGGGCAATGGCATTAAATACGCAGTATTTT. Its protein product is CSASASGGAMALNTQYF.